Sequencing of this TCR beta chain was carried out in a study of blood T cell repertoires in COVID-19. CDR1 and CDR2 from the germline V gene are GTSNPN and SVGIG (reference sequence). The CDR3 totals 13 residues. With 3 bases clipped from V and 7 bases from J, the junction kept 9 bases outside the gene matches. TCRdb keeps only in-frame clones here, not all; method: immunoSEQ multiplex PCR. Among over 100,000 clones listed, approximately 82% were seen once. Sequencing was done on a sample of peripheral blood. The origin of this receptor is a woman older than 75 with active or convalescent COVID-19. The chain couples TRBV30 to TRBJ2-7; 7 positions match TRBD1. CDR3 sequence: CAWSETAGGEQYF. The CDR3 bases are TGTGCCTGGAGCGAAACGGCAGGGGGAGAGCAGTACTTC. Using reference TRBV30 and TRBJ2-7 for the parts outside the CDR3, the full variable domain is SQTIHQWPATLVQPVGSPLSLECTVEGTSNPNLYWYRQAAGRGLQLLFYSVGIGQISSEVPQNLSASRPQDRQFILSSKKLLLSDSGFYLCAWSETAGGEQYFGPGTRLTVT.